This T cell receptor (beta chain) came from a study of blood T cell repertoires in COVID-19. Study context: Material from acute and convalescent COVID-19 was sourced from the United States, Italy and Spain. PBMCs, B-cell-depleted T cells, or T cells were the source of the cDNA or gDNA that made up the material.

This CDR3 region has 14 residues. Germline V gene lookup returns CDR1 ENHRY and CDR2 SYGVKD. V lost 7 bases to trimming and J lost 5 bases; unmatched junction nucleotides: 3. Per the original methods: Estimation of nucleated cell counts relied on the amplification of reference gene primers. The method was immunoSEQ multiplex PCR; TCRdb's version includes in-frame clones alone and lacks a portion of them. The V and J calls and clone size were taken over from that table, and D and trimming were inferred from the DNA. This table has some 280,000 clones, around 86% appearing once. The receptor was isolated from a woman in her thirties or forties who had recovered from COVID-19. Sequencing used peripheral blood. The chain combines TRBV10-3 with TRBJ2-1, with TRBD2 identical over 12 bases. This chain's CDR3 is CAITRLAGDNEQFF. The DNA of the CDR3 is TGTGCCATCACGAGACTAGCGGGAGACAATGAGCAGTTCTTC.